One and the same sample provided the 5 T cell receptor beta chains below, sequenced in a study of low-dose radiotherapy and immunotherapy resistance in tumors (dated by TCRdb to the early 2020s). The time point label on this specimen signifies: before trial treatment. Sequencing relied on an Illumina HiSeq 2500. First-strand cDNA was synthesized with Superscript III and a set of TRAV- and TRBV-specific primers, covering both TCRalpha and TCRbeta chains. A roughly 20-cycle PCR with Phusion amplified the TCRs, pairing a constant-region primer with the adapter that was attached to the V primers. TCRdb redid the processing of the public reads, applying fastp at Q25 and MiXCR, and retained in-frame beta chains. When rows share a CDR3 protein, they turn into one entry using the most common DNA and genes. The sample table records tens of thousands of distinct CDR3 sequences; 15% to 20% of these occur just once. 2.8% of the sample comes from the top ten.

Sequenced here: PBMCs, sampled before treatment. These receptors were taken from a male donor with prostate cancer.

This clonotype was counted many times. V gene TRBV13 combines with J gene TRBJ2-3, with 7 bases matching TRBD1. The CDR3 sequence is 14 residues long. The junction had 6 bases not matched to a gene; V was cut back by 5 bases and J by 4 bases. In germline, CDR1 is PRHDT, CDR2 FYEKMQ (reference sequence). The CDR3 region is CASSPRQGSDTQYF. The CDR3 bases are TGTGCCAGCAGCCCGAGACAGGGATCAGATACGCAGTATTTT.

This clonotype was recorded at least ten times. The chain uses TRBV3-1 and TRBJ1-1; D unresolved. The germline gives CDR1 LGHDT, CDR2 YNNKEL (reference sequence). The ends were cut back, 3 bases at V and 5 bases at J, with 10 bases in the middle. The CDR3 runs 13 residues. The CDR3 sequence is CASSHLDRTEAFF. As DNA, the CDR3 is TGTGCCAGCAGCCACCTGGACCGGACTGAAGCTTTCTTT. The whole variable domain, remainder taken from reference TRBV3-1 and TRBJ1-1, is DTAVSQTPKYLVTQMGNDKSIKCEQNLGHDTMYWYKQDSKKFLKIMFSYNNKELIINETVPNRFSPKSPDKAHLNLHINSLELGDSAVYFCASSHLDRTEAFFGQGTRLTVV.

This clonotype was recorded at least ten times. V is TRBV18 and J is TRBJ1-1, with 7 bases matching TRBD1. Germline assignment: CDR1 KGHSH and CDR2 LQKENI. V lost 3 bases to trimming and J lost 10 bases; unmatched junction nucleotides: 11. This CDR3 is built from 14 residues. CDR3 protein: CASSPGQARSRAFF. CDR3 sequence (DNA): TGTGCCAGCTCACCCGGACAGGCCCGGAGTCGAGCTTTCTTT.

This clonotype occurred many times. The chain is built from TRBV5-5 and TRBJ1-2; a weak D match, TRBD1 (6 bases). Trimming shortened V by 4 bases and J by 10 bases, and 14 bases separated the two germline ends. Germline CDR1 reads SGHKS; CDR2 reads YYEKEE (reference sequence). The CDR3 covers 12 residues. CDR3 loop: CASSSMGADYTF. In DNA form, the CDR3 reads TGTGCCAGCAGCAGCATGGGGGCCGACTACACCTTC.

This clonotype was observed at least ten times. The rearrangement links TRBV30 to TRBJ2-2; no clear D. This CDR3 has 11 amino acids. Trimming stripped 7 bases from V and 6 bases from J, with 9 bases between. Germline loops: CDR1 GTSNPN, CDR2 SVGIG (reference sequence). CDR3 sequence: CASPRAGELFF. For the CDR3, the DNA is TGTGCCTCCCCCCGGGCCGGGGAGCTGTTTTTT. Using reference TRBV30 and TRBJ2-2 for the parts outside the CDR3, the full variable domain is SQTIHQWPATLVQPVGSPLSLECTVEGTSNPNLYWYRQAAGRGLQLLFYSVGIGQISSEVPQNLSASRPQDRQFILSSKKLLLSDSGFYLCASPRAGELFFGEGSRLTVL.